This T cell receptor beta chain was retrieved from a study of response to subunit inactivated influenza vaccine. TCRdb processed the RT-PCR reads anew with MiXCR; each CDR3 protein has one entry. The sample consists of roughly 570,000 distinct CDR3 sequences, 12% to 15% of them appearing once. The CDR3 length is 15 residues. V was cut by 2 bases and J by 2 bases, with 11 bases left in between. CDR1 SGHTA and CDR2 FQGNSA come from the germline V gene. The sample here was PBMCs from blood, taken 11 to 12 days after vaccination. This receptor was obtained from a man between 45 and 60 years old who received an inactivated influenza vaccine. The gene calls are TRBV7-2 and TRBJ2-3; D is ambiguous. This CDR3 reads CASSLKASYTDTQYF. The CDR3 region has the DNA TGTGCCAGCAGCTTAAAGGCAAGCTACACAGATACGCAGTATTTT.